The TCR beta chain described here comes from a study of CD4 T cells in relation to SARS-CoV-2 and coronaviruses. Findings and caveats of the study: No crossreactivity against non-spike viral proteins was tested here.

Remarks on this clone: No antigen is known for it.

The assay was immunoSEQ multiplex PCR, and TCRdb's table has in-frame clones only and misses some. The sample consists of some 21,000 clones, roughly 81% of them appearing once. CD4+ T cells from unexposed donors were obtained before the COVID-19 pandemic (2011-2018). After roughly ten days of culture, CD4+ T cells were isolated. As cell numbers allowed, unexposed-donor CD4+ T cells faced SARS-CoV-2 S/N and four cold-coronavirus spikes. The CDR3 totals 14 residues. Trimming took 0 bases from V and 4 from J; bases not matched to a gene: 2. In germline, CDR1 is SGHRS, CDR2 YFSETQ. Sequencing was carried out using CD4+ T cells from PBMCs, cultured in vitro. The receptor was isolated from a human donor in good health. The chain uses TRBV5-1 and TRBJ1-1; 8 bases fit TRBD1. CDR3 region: CASSLGDRGTEAFF. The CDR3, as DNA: TGCGCCAGCAGCTTGGGAGACAGGGGCACTGAAGCTTTCTTT.